This is a list of T cell receptor beta chains from one sample in a study of blood T cell repertoires in COVID-19. Some clones are missing from TCRdb's copy, which holds only in-frame ones; the method was immunoSEQ multiplex PCR. The sample contains roughly 76,000 clones, 85% to 90% of which appear only once. Sequenced material: PBMCs or T cells enriched from blood (not recorded which). These TCRs come from a woman between 45 and 65 years old with acute COVID-19. Each CDR3 is given with its conserved first and last residue. Each record gives: clone size, D gene, J gene, V gene, CDR3 DNA, CDR3 protein. D genes are given only for firm matches. The size field is filled for only some rows; it gives once, few, many or a size class.

size: NA
D: NA
J: TRBJ1-2
V: TRBV30
DNA: TGTGCCTGGAGAGGCCCGGGTGGCTACACCTTC
CDR3: CAWRGPGGYTF

size: once
D: TRBD1
J: TRBJ2-7
V: TRBV5-5
DNA: TGTGCCAGCAGGTTTGGAGGTGCAGGGGGCGGCTACGAGCAGTACTTC
CDR3: CASRFGGAGGGYEQYF

size: once
D: TRBD1
J: TRBJ2-3
V: TRBV19
DNA: TGTGCCAGTAGTATAGCCGACAGGGAAACAGATACGCAGTATTTT
CDR3: CASSIADRETDTQYF

size: NA
D: NA
J: TRBJ2-1
V: TRBV6-5
DNA: TGTGCCAGCAGTTACGGGCCGCGGGGAGAGCAGTTCTTC
CDR3: CASSYGPRGEQFF

size: NA
D: NA
J: TRBJ2-1
V: TRBV4-3
DNA: TGCGCCAGCAGCCAGGGCGTTGGGGGCGGGAGATCGTATTCTGAGCAGTTCTTC
CDR3: CASSQGVGGGRSYSEQFF

size: NA
D: NA
J: TRBJ2-4
V: TRBV11-2
DNA: TGTGCCAGCAGCTCGCCTACTGAGGCGGTCATTCAGTACTTC
CDR3: CASSSPTEAVIQYF

size: NA
D: NA
J: TRBJ1-1
V: TRBV12-3/TRBV12-4
DNA: TGTGCCAGCAGTTTTGGGGACTCCCGGCAAGCTTTCTTT
CDR3: CASSFGDSRQAFF

size: once
D: NA
J: TRBJ2-5
V: TRBV27
DNA: TGTGCCAGCAGTTTTAGGTTTAGAGGGTTGGAGACCCAGTACTTC
CDR3: CASSFRFRGLETQYF

size: NA
D: NA
J: TRBJ2-5
V: TRBV19
DNA: TGTGCCAGTAGTATATCGTCTAGCATGAAGACCCAGTACTTC
CDR3: CASSISSSMKTQYF

size: NA
D: NA
J: TRBJ2-1
V: TRBV7-2
DNA: TGTGCCAGCAGCACATCGGACTCTGCCCAAAATGAGCAGTTCTTC
CDR3: CASSTSDSAQNEQFF

size: NA
D: TRBD1
J: TRBJ1-1
V: TRBV12-3/TRBV12-4
DNA: TGTGCCAGCAGTAGGTTGGCGGGACAGGGAGCTTTCTTT
CDR3: CASSRLAGQGAFF

size: NA
D: NA
J: TRBJ1-2
V: TRBV5-5
DNA: TGTGCCAGCAGCTTGCCGGGCAGGGTCGACTATGGCTACACCTTC
CDR3: CASSLPGRVDYGYTF

size: NA
D: TRBD1
J: TRBJ2-7
V: TRBV18
DNA: TGTGCCAGCTCACCTAGAACAGGGGGCGCGGAGCAGTACTTC
CDR3: CASSPRTGGAEQYF

size: NA
D: TRBD2
J: TRBJ2-7
V: TRBV7-8
DNA: TGTGCCAGCAGCTTAGCGCGGGCTAGCGGGAGGTCCTCCTATACCTACGAGCAGTACTTC
CDR3: CASSLARASGRSSYTYEQYF

size: once
D: NA
J: TRBJ2-7
V: TRBV2
DNA: TGTGCCAGCTCTAGGGATCGAGGACTAAGCGAGCAGTACTTC
CDR3: CASSRDRGLSEQYF

size: NA
D: TRBD2
J: TRBJ2-1
V: TRBV7-2
DNA: TGTGCCAGCAGCTCTAGCGGTAAATCCTACAATGAGCAGTTCTTC
CDR3: CASSSSGKSYNEQFF

size: NA
D: TRBD1
J: TRBJ1-2
V: TRBV2
DNA: TGTGCCAGCAGTGAACCCAGGGGGTCCGGGGAAGAGGGGCCTAACTATGGCTACACCTTC
CDR3: CASSEPRGSGEEGPNYGYTF

size: NA
D: NA
J: TRBJ1-2
V: TRBV12-3/TRBV12-4
DNA: TGTGCCAGCAGTTTTGGGGGGATCTATGGCTACACCTTC
CDR3: CASSFGGIYGYTF

size: once
D: TRBD1
J: TRBJ1-2
V: TRBV5-1
DNA: TGCGCCAGCAGCTCCAAGGACAGGGACAACTTCCATGGCTACACCTTC
CDR3: CASSSKDRDNFHGYTF

size: NA
D: TRBD2
J: TRBJ2-1
V: TRBV7-8
DNA: TGTGCCAGCAGCAGACTCGGGACTAGCGGGAGTAGTTACAATGAGCAGTTCTTC
CDR3: CASSRLGTSGSSYNEQFF

size: few
D: NA
J: TRBJ2-1
V: TRBV27
DNA: TGTGCCAGCAGCCCCTGGGAGCTCTCAAACAATGAGCAGTTCTTC
CDR3: CASSPWELSNNEQFF

size: NA
D: NA
J: TRBJ2-3
V: TRBV11-2
DNA: TGTGCCAGCAGCCCCACAGGGTCTGCAGATACGCAGTATTTT
CDR3: CASSPTGSADTQYF

size: NA
D: NA
J: TRBJ2-1
V: TRBV21-1
DNA: TGTGCCAGCAGCAAAGACGAGGGGGCGAGGAACAATGAGCAGTTCTTC
CDR3: CASSKDEGARNNEQFF

size: NA
D: NA
J: TRBJ2-1
V: TRBV5-1
DNA: TGCGCCAGCAGCTTTCACAGAGACAATGAGCAGTTCTTC
CDR3: CASSFHRDNEQFF

size: NA
D: TRBD2
J: TRBJ2-1
V: TRBV4-3
DNA: TGCGCCAGCAGCCAAGGAGGACTAGCGGGCTACAATGAGCAGTTCTTC
CDR3: CASSQGGLAGYNEQFF

size: NA
D: TRBD2
J: TRBJ2-7
V: TRBV9
DNA: TGTGCCAGCAGCGCATCTAGCGGACGTGCCTACGAGCAGTACTTC
CDR3: CASSASSGRAYEQYF

size: NA
D: NA
J: TRBJ1-3
V: TRBV2
DNA: TGTGCCAGCAGTGGGGGCTGGCCAGATGGAAACACCATATATTTT
CDR3: CASSGGWPDGNTIYF

size: NA
D: TRBD2
J: TRBJ2-1
V: TRBV24-1
DNA: TGTGCCACCAGTGACCCTTCTAGCGGCTCCTACAATGAGCAGTTCTTC
CDR3: CATSDPSSGSYNEQFF

size: NA
D: NA
J: TRBJ2-5
V: TRBV5-3
DNA: TGTGCCAATACAAACCCCCCCCTAGGAGTAGGAGAGACCCAGTACTTC
CDR3: CANTNPPLGVGETQYF

size: NA
D: TRBD1
J: TRBJ2-5
V: TRBV15
DNA: TGTGCCACCAGCAGGGACAGGGGCCAAGAGACCCAGTACTTC
CDR3: CATSRDRGQETQYF

size: NA
D: TRBD2
J: TRBJ2-3
V: TRBV28
DNA: TGTGCCAGCAACGGACTAGCGAAGCCAGATACGCAGTATTTT
CDR3: CASNGLAKPDTQYF

size: NA
D: NA
J: TRBJ1-5
V: TRBV18
DNA: TGTGCCAGCTCACCAACGGAGGTTTGGAATCAGCCCCAGCATTTT
CDR3: CASSPTEVWNQPQHF

size: once
D: NA
J: TRBJ1-1
V: TRBV10-3
DNA: TGTGCCATCAGTGCGAGCCAGAACACTGAAGCTTTCTTT
CDR3: CAISASQNTEAFF

size: NA
D: TRBD1
J: TRBJ2-7
V: TRBV30
DNA: TGTGCCTTGGGACAGGGCGGAAACGAGCAGTACTTC
CDR3: CALGQGGNEQYF

size: NA
D: TRBD1
J: TRBJ2-1
V: TRBV30
DNA: TGTGCCTGGAGTCGCGTACAGGGGGCTTACAATGAGCAGTTCTTC
CDR3: CAWSRVQGAYNEQFF

size: once
D: NA
J: TRBJ1-2
V: TRBV30
DNA: TGTGCCTGGAGTGTTGGGGGGTTCGTTAGCTATGGCTACACCTTC
CDR3: CAWSVGGFVSYGYTF

size: once
D: NA
J: TRBJ2-1
V: TRBV7-8
DNA: TGTGCCAGCAGCTTAGTCCCACTTAATGAGCAGTTCTTC
CDR3: CASSLVPLNEQFF

size: few
D: TRBD1
J: TRBJ2-3
V: TRBV30
DNA: TGTGCCTGGACAGGGGGTCTAGGTACAGATACGCAGTATTTT
CDR3: CAWTGGLGTDTQYF

size: NA
D: NA
J: TRBJ1-2
V: TRBV11-2
DNA: TGTGCCAGCAGCTTAGATCCGACAGTAAACTATGGCTACACCTTC
CDR3: CASSLDPTVNYGYTF

size: NA
D: NA
J: TRBJ1-1
V: TRBV6-5
DNA: TGTGCCAGCAGCTCGGGGGGTAGCATGAACACTGAAGCTTTCTTT
CDR3: CASSSGGSMNTEAFF

size: NA
D: NA
J: TRBJ2-5
V: TRBV15
DNA: TGTGCCACCAGCAGAGCCCGGGAAGAGACCCAGTACTTC
CDR3: CATSRAREETQYF

size: NA
D: TRBD2
J: TRBJ2-2
V: TRBV4-3
DNA: TGCGCCAGCAGCCAATCTGCGGGAGTGAACACCGGGGAGCTGTTTTTT
CDR3: CASSQSAGVNTGELFF

size: NA
D: NA
J: TRBJ1-2
V: TRBV7-7
DNA: TGTGCCAGCAGCCCTCTGACAAGCTCTAACTATGGCTACACCTTC
CDR3: CASSPLTSSNYGYTF

size: NA
D: TRBD2
J: TRBJ2-1
V: TRBV5-1
DNA: TGCGCCAGCAGCTATGTTAGCGGGACGGCCTACAATGAGCAGTTCTTC
CDR3: CASSYVSGTAYNEQFF

size: NA
D: NA
J: TRBJ1-2
V: TRBV7-2
DNA: TGTGCCAGCAGCTTAACAGGGATCGGCTACACCTTC
CDR3: CASSLTGIGYTF

size: NA
D: TRBD1
J: TRBJ2-7
V: TRBV7-9
DNA: TGTGCCAGCAGGGGGACAGGGAGCTACGAGCAGTACTTC
CDR3: CASRGTGSYEQYF

size: NA
D: TRBD2
J: TRBJ2-7
V: TRBV11-3
DNA: TGTGCCAGCAGCTTAGGGGGACTAGCCTACGAGCAGTACTTC
CDR3: CASSLGGLAYEQYF

size: NA
D: NA
J: TRBJ2-7
V: TRBV11-2
DNA: TGTGCCAGCAGTTCGCACAGGGATTCTTCCTACGAGCAGTACTTC
CDR3: CASSSHRDSSYEQYF

size: NA
D: NA
J: TRBJ1-6
V: TRBV5-1
DNA: TGCGCCAGCAGCTTGGATGGGCCCAAGAACTCACCCCTCCACTTT
CDR3: CASSLDGPKNSPLHF

size: NA
D: NA
J: TRBJ1-1
V: TRBV6-5
DNA: TGTGCCAGCAGCAGTATGCAGACTGAAGCTTTCTTT
CDR3: CASSSMQTEAFF

size: few
D: TRBD2
J: TRBJ2-2
V: TRBV4-3
DNA: TGCGCCAGCAGCCAAGCTCGGCGGGAGCTCACCGGGGAGCTGTTTTTT
CDR3: CASSQARRELTGELFF

size: NA
D: TRBD2
J: TRBJ2-1
V: TRBV4-1
DNA: TGCGCCAGCAGTGGGACTAGTCTGTTCTTC
CDR3: CASSGTSLFF

size: NA
D: NA
J: TRBJ1-1
V: TRBV10-3
DNA: TGTGCCATCAACAGGGCAATGAACACTGAAGCTTTCTTT
CDR3: CAINRAMNTEAFF